This entry concerns a single T cell receptor (beta chain). Its antigen is unknown. The source of the sample is a study of identical twins. TCRdb re-derived calls from the 5' RACE reads in MiXCR, one entry per CDR3 protein. Of 550,000 to 700,000 distinct CDR3 sequences detected, 20% to 25% appear once; the ten largest clones hold 4% to 5.5%. Study-wide results and limits: The authors noted that invariant MAIT and iNKT cells could partly confound zero-insertion analyses. Out-of-frame alpha sequences shared by twins were enriched for low generation probability.

Unmatched junction bases numbered 6, after V lost 5 bases and J lost 2 bases. The length of the CDR3 is 14 residues. The same sample was also used in a study of T cells expressing NK-cell markers. That source adds: Expanded clones of NKG2C+ T cells had an unclear HCMV specificity.

This receptor was taken from a woman between 18 and 29 years old in good health. The J gene is TRBJ2-7, the V gene TRBV12-3 or TRBV12-4; 7 bases agree with TRBD1. The material sequenced was PBMCs. The CDR3 region is CASSPQGTAYEQYF. In nucleotides, the CDR3 is TGTGCCAGCAGTCCCCAGGGGACAGCCTACGAGCAGTACTTC.